The 10 T cell receptor beta chains in this list originate from one sample, sequenced in a study of CD8 T cells in ankylosing spondylitis. Their antigen targets remain unknown. From the 5' RACE reads, TCRdb called clonotypes with MiXCR, one entry per CDR3 protein. The table shows about 540,000 distinct CDR3 sequences, with roughly 13% occurring only once. Overall study findings and caveats: Eight highly homologous variants formed a TCR beta motif that appeared characteristic of ankylosing spondylitis blood.

Specimen: blood, either unsorted or a sorted T cell fraction (not recorded which). The origin of the receptors is a male donor with ankylosing spondylitis.

In this sample, this clonotype turned up a few times. The chain is built from TRBV6-2 or TRBV6-3 and TRBJ2-1, with D tentatively TRBD1 (5 bases). Looked up from germline, CDR1 is MNHEY and CDR2 is SVGEGT. V gave up 1 base and J gave up 9 bases, with 10 bases separating them. CDR3 length: 13 residues. CDR3 nucleotide sequence: TGTGCCAGCAGTTACTTCCGACAGAGTGAGCAGTTCTTC. The encoded protein is CASSYFRQSEQFF.

CDR3 nucleotides: TGTGCCAGCAGTGAAGTCACCGATTCCTACAATGAGCAGTTCTTC. It specifies CASSEVTDSYNEQFF. The chain is built from TRBV6-1 and TRBJ2-1, with D unresolved. The CDR3 consists of 15 residues. V dropped 1 base and J dropped 1 base, with 8 bases sitting between them. The germline V gene encodes CDR1 MNHNS and CDR2 SASEGT.

This clonotype was seen more than once but under ten times. The chain combines TRBV25-1 with TRBJ1-1, with D tentatively TRBD1 (6 bases). V was trimmed by 4 bases and J by 4 bases, leaving 13 bases between them. This CDR3 is built from 14 residues. Germline V gene sequence: CDR1 MGHDK, CDR2 SYGVNS. CDR3 coding DNA: TGTGCCAGCAGTGCTACAGGGAGAACCACTGAAGCTTTCTTT. It is translated as CASSATGRTTEAFF.

This clonotype was observed a few times. The rearrangement joins TRBV4-1 to TRBJ1-1; 7 bases match TRBD1. V shed 0 bases and J 6 bases; nucleotides not matched to a gene: 10. Germline CDR1 MGHRA, CDR2 YSYEKL. CDR3 length: 16 residues. The CDR3 protein is CASSQELTGVWAEAFF. CDR3 DNA sequence: TGCGCCAGCAGCCAAGAGCTAACAGGGGTTTGGGCTGAAGCTTTCTTT.

The V and J genes are TRBV20-1 and TRBJ2-1, with 10 nucleotides matching TRBD2. The V and J ends lost 2 bases and 6 bases, in that order; junction bases with no gene match: 4. Per the germline V gene, CDR1 is DFQATT and CDR2 is SNEGSKA (reference sequence). The CDR3 is 14 residues long. Here the CDR3 DNA reads TGCAGTGCTAGAAGCGGGAGGGCCGGCAATGAGCAGTTCTTC. As protein: CSARSGRAGNEQFF.

The V gene is TRBV24-1, the J gene TRBJ2-1, with D unresolved. The CDR3 spans 12 residues. Germline V gene sequence: CDR1 KGHDR, CDR2 SFDVKD. The V gene lost 2 bases and the J gene lost 7 bases, with 5 bases spanning the gap. The DNA for the CDR3 is TGTGCCACCAGTGATTCGAGGAATGAGCAGTTCTTC. It translates to CATSDSRNEQFF.

The V gene is TRBV12-3 or TRBV12-4, the J gene TRBJ1-4; 11 bases line up with TRBD1. CDR3 length: 14 amino acids. Germline trimming cut 5 bases from V and 7 bases from J; bases unmatched to any gene: 3. CDR3 nucleotides: TGTGCCAGCAGTACCGGGACAGGGGGTGAAAAACTGTTTTTT. This translates into CASSTGTGGEKLFF.

There are a few counts of this clonotype. The V call is TRBV3-1, the J call TRBJ1-2, with D possibly being TRBD1 (6 bases). Germline lookup yields CDR1 LGHDT and CDR2 YNNKEL (reference sequence). Trimming cost V 4 bases and J 4 bases, with 13 bases left between them. There are 14 residues in the CDR3. The CDR3 is CASSPARTAYGYTF. CDR3 nucleotide sequence: TGTGCCAGCAGCCCAGCCCGGACAGCCTATGGCTACACCTTC.

The sample holds a few counts of this clonotype. The rearrangement links TRBV5-1 to TRBJ2-5, with D perhaps matching TRBD1 (6 bases). The CDR3 length is 14 residues. Germline loops: CDR1 SGHRS, CDR2 YFSETQ. The V end lost 4 bases, the J end lost 4 bases, and 14 bases lay between the germline ends. The CDR3 DNA is TGCGCCAGCAGCCCGGAGGACAGTTTAGAGACCCAGTACTTC. Protein: CASSPEDSLETQYF.

Only a few counts were recorded for this clonotype. The chain uses TRBV3-1 and TRBJ2-7; 7 positions agree with TRBD1. The length of the CDR3 is 15 residues. After removal of 0 bases from V and 3 bases from J, the junction contained 5 bases not matched to a gene. CDR1 and CDR2 (germline): LGHDT, YNNKEL (reference sequence). The CDR3 spells CASSQEFGTDYEQYF. The CDR3 DNA follows: TGTGCCAGCAGCCAAGAATTCGGGACAGACTACGAGCAGTACTTC.